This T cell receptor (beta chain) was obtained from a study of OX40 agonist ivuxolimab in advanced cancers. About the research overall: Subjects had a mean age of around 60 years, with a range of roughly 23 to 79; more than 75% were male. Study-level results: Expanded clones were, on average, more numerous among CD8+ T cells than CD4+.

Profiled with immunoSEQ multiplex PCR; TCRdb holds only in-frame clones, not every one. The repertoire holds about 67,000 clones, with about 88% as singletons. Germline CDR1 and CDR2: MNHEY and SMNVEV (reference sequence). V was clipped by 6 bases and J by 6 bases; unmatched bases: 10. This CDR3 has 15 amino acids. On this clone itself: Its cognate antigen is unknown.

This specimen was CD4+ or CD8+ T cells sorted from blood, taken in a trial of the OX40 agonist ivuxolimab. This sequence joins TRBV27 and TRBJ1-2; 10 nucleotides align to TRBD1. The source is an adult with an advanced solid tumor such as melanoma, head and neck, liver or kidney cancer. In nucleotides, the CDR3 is TGTGCCAGCAGCAAAGGGGTGACAGGGGGCCATGGCTACACCTTC. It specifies CASSKGVTGGHGYTF.